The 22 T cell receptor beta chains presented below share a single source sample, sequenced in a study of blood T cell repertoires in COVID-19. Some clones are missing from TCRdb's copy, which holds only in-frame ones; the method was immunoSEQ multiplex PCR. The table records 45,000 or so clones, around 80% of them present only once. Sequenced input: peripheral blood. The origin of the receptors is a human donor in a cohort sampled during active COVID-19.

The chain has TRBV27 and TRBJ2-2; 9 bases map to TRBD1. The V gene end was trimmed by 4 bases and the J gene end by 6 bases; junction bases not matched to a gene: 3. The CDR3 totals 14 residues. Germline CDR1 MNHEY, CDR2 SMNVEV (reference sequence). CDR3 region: CASSSYRGPGELFF. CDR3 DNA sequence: TGTGCCAGCAGTTCGTACAGGGGGCCCGGGGAGCTGTTTTTT.

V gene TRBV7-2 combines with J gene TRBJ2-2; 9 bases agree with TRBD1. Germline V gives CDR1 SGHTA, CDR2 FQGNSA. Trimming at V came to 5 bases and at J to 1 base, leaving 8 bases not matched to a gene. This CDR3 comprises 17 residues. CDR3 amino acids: CASSLPRGQGNTGELFF. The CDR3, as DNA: TGTGCCAGCAGCCTCCCCCGGGGACAGGGGAACACCGGGGAGCTGTTTTTT.

The CDR3 is CASSGIRNSPLHF. The CDR3 bases are TGCGCCAGCAGTGGAATTCGGAATTCACCCCTCCACTTT. The gene calls are TRBV10-1 and TRBJ1-6; D unclear. V was trimmed by 4 bases and J by 7 bases, leaving 8 bases between them. CDR3 length: 13 residues. The germline CDR1 and CDR2 sequences are WNHNN and SYGVQD (reference sequence).

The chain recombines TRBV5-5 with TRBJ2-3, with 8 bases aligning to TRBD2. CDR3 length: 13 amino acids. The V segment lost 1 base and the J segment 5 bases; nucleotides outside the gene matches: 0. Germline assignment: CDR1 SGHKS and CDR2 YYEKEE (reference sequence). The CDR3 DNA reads TGTGCCAGCAGCTTGACTAGCGGAGATACGCAGTATTTT. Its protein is CASSLTSGDTQYF.

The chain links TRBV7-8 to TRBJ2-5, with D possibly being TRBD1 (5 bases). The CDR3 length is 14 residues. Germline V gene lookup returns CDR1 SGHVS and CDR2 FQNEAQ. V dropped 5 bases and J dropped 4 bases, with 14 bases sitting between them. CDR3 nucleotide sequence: TGTGCCAGCAGCCGATCAGGGATAGGAGAGACCCAGTACTTC. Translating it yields CASSRSGIGETQYF.

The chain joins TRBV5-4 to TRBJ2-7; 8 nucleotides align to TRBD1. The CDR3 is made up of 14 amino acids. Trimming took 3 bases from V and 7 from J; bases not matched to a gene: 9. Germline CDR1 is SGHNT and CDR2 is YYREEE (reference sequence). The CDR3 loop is CASSSGGASREQYV. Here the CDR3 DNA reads TGTGCCAGCAGCTCAGGGGGCGCATCGCGGGAGCAGTACGTC.

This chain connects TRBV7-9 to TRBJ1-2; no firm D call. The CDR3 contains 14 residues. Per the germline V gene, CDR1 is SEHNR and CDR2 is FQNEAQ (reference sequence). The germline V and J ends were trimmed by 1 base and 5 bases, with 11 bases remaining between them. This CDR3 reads CASSLVSTAYGYTF. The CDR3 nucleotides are TGTGCCAGCAGCTTAGTATCAACAGCTTATGGCTACACCTTC.

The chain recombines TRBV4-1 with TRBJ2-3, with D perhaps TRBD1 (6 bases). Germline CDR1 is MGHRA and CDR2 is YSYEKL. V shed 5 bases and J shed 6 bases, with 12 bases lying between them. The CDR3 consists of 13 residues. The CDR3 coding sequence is TGCGCCAGCAGCGAGCCAGGGGTCGATACGCAGTATTTT. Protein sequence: CASSEPGVDTQYF.

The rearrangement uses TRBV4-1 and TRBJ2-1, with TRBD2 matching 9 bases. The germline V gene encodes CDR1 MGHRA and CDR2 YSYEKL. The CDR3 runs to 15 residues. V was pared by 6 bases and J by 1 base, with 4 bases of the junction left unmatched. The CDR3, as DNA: TGCGCCAGCAGGACTAGCGGACGGTCCTACAATGAGCAGTTCTTC. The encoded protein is CASRTSGRSYNEQFF.

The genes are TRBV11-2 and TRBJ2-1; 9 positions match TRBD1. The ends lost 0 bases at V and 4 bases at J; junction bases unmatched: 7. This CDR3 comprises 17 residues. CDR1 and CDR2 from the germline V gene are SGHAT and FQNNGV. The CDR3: CASSLDLGTGFYNEQFF. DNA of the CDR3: TGTGCCAGCAGCTTAGATCTGGGGACAGGGTTTTACAATGAGCAGTTCTTC.

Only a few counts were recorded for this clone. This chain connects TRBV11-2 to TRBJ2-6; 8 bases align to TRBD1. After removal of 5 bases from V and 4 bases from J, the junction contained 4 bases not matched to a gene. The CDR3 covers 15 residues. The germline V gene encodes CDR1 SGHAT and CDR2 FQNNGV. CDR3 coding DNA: TGTGCCAGCAGCCAGGGGGCTTCCGGGGCCAACGTCCTGACTTTC. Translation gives CASSQGASGANVLTF.

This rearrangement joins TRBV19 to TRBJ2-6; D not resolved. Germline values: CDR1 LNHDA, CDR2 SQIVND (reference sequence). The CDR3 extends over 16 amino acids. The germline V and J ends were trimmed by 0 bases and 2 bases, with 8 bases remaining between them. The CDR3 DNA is TGTGCCAGTAGTATAGAGCGGAACACTGGGGCCAACGTCCTGACTTTC. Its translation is CASSIERNTGANVLTF.

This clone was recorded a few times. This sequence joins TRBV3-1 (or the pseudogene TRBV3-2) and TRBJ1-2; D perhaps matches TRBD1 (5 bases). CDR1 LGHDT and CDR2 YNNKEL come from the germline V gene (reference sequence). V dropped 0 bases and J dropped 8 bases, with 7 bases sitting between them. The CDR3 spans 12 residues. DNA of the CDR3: TGTGCCAGCAGCCAAGACGGGGGAGGCTACACCTTC. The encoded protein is CASSQDGGGYTF.

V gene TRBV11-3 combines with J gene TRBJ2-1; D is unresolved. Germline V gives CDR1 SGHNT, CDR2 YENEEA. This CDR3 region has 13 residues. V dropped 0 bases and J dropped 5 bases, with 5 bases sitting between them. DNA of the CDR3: TGTGCCAGCAGCTTAGATCCAGACAATGAGCAGTTCTTC. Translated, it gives CASSLDPDNEQFF.

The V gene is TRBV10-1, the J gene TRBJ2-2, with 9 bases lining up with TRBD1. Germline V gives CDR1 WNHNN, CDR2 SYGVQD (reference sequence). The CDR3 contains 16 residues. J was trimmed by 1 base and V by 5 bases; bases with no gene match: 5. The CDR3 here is CASSSPGQGNTGELFF. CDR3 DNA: TGCGCCAGCAGTTCACCGGGACAGGGGAACACCGGGGAGCTGTTTTTT.

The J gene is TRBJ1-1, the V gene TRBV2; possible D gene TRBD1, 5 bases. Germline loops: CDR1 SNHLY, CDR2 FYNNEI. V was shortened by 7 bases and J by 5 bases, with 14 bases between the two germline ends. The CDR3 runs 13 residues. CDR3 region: CASTWGGRTEAFF. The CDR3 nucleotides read TGTGCCAGCACATGGGGGGGGAGGACTGAAGCTTTCTTT.

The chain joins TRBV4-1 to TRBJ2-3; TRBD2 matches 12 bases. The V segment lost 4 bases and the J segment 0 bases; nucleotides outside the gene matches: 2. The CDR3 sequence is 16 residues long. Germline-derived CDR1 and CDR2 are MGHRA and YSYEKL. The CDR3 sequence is CASSPGTSGSTDTQYF. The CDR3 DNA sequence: TGCGCCAGCAGCCCGGGGACTAGCGGGAGCACAGATACGCAGTATTTT.

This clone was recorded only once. The CDR3 bases are TGTGCCAGCAGTTACTCGAACGGGGGGGACACAGATACGCAGTATTTT. Amino acid sequence: CASSYSNGGDTDTQYF. The rearrangement joins TRBV6-2 or TRBV6-3 to TRBJ2-3; 8 bases fit TRBD2. CDR1 MNHEY and CDR2 SVGEGT come from the germline V gene. V was clipped by 0 bases and J by 2 bases; unmatched bases: 4. The CDR3 is made up of 16 amino acids.

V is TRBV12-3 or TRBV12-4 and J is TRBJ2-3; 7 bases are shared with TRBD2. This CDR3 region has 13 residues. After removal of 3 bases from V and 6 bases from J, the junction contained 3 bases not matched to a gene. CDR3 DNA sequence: TGTGCCAGCAGTTTGCTAGCGGCGGATACGCAGTATTTT. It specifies CASSLLAADTQYF.

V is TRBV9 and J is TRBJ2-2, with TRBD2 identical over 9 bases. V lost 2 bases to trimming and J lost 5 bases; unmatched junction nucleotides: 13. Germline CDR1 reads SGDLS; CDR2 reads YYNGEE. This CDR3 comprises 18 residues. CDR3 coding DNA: TGTGCCAGCAGCGTCGGGTTAGCGGGGGCCTGGGGGACCGGGGAGCTGTTTTTT. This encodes CASSVGLAGAWGTGELFF.

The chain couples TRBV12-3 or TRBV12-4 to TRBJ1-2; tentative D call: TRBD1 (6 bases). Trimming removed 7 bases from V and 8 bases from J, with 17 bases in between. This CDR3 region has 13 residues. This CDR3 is CASNPAGASGYTF. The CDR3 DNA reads TGTGCCAGCAATCCGGCGGGGGCGAGCGGCTACACCTTC.

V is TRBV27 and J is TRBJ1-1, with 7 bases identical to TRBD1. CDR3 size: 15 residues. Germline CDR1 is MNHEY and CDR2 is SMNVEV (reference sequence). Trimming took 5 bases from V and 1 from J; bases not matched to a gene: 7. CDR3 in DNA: TGTGCCAGCAGTCCCGACAGGGTTGAGAACACTGAAGCTTTCTTT. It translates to CASSPDRVENTEAFF.